This record looks at one TCR beta chain sequence and its context. Its antigen is still unknown. At one end the junction does not follow the germline gene, possibly because of a read error. In total, approximately 610 healthy bone marrow donors made up the cohort. At the time of sampling, every cohort member was nominally healthy, though immune exposures that went unrecorded were likely present. The donor was CMV seropositive and was included in the group of 250 to 350 seropositive cohort members. Each donor provided a peripheral blood sample, and peripheral blood mononuclear cells were used for TCR beta sequencing. The Qiagen DNeasy Blood Extraction Kit was used to extract genomic DNA from the blood cell samples. Per the germline V gene, MNHNS is the CDR1 and SASEGT is the CDR2. The CDR3 contains 15 residues, cysteine and phenylalanine counted. Here the CDR3 DNA is all that survives: 45 bases in frame from base 1.

The method was the immunoSEQ multiplex PCR assay. For the multiplex PCR, a mixture combining 60 forward primers for TCR Vbeta segments and 13 reverse primers for TCR Jbeta segments was used. The CDR3 region of rearranged TCR beta genes was amplified from genomic DNA by a multiplex PCR assay. On the Illumina HiSeq System, the amplified TCR beta libraries were sequenced as 87-base-pair reads. Per the source publication's procedure: A later analysis counted about 80 million unique TCR beta chains across the 670 or so repertoires, and some 11 million of these chains were shared by at least two donors. To remove PCR and sequencing errors, raw reads were error-corrected and collapsed into unique sequences using a nearest-neighbor algorithm that merged closely related sequences. To assign V, D and J gene segments, CDR3 sequences were aligned to IMGT reference sequences. Each retained sequence needed at least a six-nucleotide match to both a V gene segment and a J gene segment. A rearrangement counted as productive if the CDR3 had no stop codons and remained in frame with V and J, and every other rearrangement counted as non-productive. CDR3 was defined according to IMGT convention as the region running from the second conserved V-encoded cysteine to the conserved J-encoded phenylalanine. Sequences without an unambiguous match to a single V gene segment were excluded from the earlier analysis of almost 600 of the donors. An earlier analysis of around 600 of the donors classified V segments as functional when productive rearrangements were above 56.7% and as segregating when the standard deviation between donors was above 5%. A statistical classification framework was built for diagnosing cytomegalovirus status from the catalog of TCR beta chain sequences. V and J gene assignment, in a later analysis, came from comparing TCR nucleotide sequences with IMGT/GENE-DB human TR gene sequences. Using the TCRdist pipeline, a later analysis assigned CDR3 sequences along with most-parsimonious VDJ recombination scenarios. In a later analysis, each TCR beta chain was defined by its CDR3 amino acid sequence together with its V-gene family, and reads lacking a unique V-gene family were excluded. In a later analysis, nearly 600 highly shared, low-generation-probability nucleotide sequences were removed to address suspected cross-contamination and a sequencing artifact. In a later analysis, a clonal expansion index for each public chain was calculated from normalized within-repertoire ranks of inferred template counts. Generation probabilities in a later analysis came from a VDJ recombination model fitted to out-of-frame rearrangements, and those results were checked against IGoR. In a later analysis, hypergeometric tests were used to score TCR-TCR, TCR-HLA and TCR-CMV co-occurrence, with a repertoire-size bias correction applied to TCR pairs. A later analysis estimated false discovery rates by permuting HLA or CMV assignments 20 times. In a later analysis, co-occurring TCRs were grouped using DBSCAN, and TCRdist sequence similarity was added for clustering within HLA-allele-positive subsets. For co-occurrence clustering, repertoires with fewer than 30,000 or more than 120,000 public chains were excluded, along with five repertoires with anomalous nucleotide sharing. TCRdb took this table from immuneACCESS and kept in-frame rearrangements with V and J called. Such tables lack part of the clones; where checked against another copy, unresolved V genes explain under half of the gap, and the rest is unexplained. That table is the source of V, J and clone size, and D and trimming were worked out from the DNA. In this sample the table shows roughly 100,000 clones, roughly four fifths of which occur a single time. Less than 3% of the sample lies in the top ten.

The sample is drawn from a study of cytomegalovirus exposure and HLA in healthy donors (dated by TCRdb to the late 2010s). Context from the whole study: According to an earlier analysis of several hundred of the donors, about 179 million T cells yielded over 90 million unique TCR beta sequences and around 280 Gb of sequence data. About 280 gigabases of sequencing data and 70 million to 100 million unique TCR sequences made up an early release that covered nearly 650 HLA-typed donors. Of the 300 to 500 genotyped donors, approximately 80% were placed in the genetic ancestry cluster associated with self-reported Caucasian donors. The study aimed to test whether cataloging public T cell receptors could reveal signatures of past pathogen exposure. The T cell repertoires of 550 to 850 subjects were profiled by immunosequencing and related to cytomegalovirus serostatus. Besides the first cohort of more than 650 subjects, a separate validation cohort made up of over 95 different subjects was used. To predict cytomegalovirus infection status, the study brought together high-throughput TCR immunosequencing, statistical association of individual TCRs with disease status, and machine learning. A later analysis re-examined previously published TCR beta repertoires from about 700 donors and added high-resolution HLA genotyping to investigate patterns of TCR occurrence. Rather than using new phenotypic data, the later analysis identified candidate immune exposures from TCR beta sequences and from how often those sequences occurred across donors. To decide whether each TCR beta V gene segment behaved as functional or pseudogenic, an earlier analysis of over 500 of the donors relied on high-throughput TCR beta sequencing. Alongside the repertoire data, information on donor age, sex, ethnicity and CMV serostatus was compiled. Genome-wide SNP genotypes for about 55% of the roughly 670 donors were used in a later genetic analysis, which treated that subset as a discovery cohort. Every repertoire in the discovery cohort had been generated on one and the same sequencing platform. Class I and class II HLA loci were covered by the typing at four-digit resolution. Typing coverage varied by locus: roughly 620-630 donors for A, B, C, DRB1 and DQB1; roughly 500 for DQA1; more than 600 for DPA1; approximately 470 for DPB1. Several DR-DQ haplotypes were treated as single units for association and clustering because of strong linkage in the cohort. On average, roughly 240,000 unique TCR beta nucleotide sequences were sequenced per donor among 300 to 500 genotyped donors of the cohort, with 15% to 20% of those sequences being non-productive. Points the paper makes about the study in general: A later analysis found that most CMV-associated TCR beta chains appeared HLA-restricted, with HLA associations seemingly driven largely by CMV exposure. When HLA alleles, especially DR and DQ, strongly co-occurred, attributing TCR associations to individual alleles was difficult. The authors suggested that the approach could potentially be extended to other disease states and immunological phenotypes. At a false discovery rate of 0.05, a later analysis linked around 15,000 TCR beta sequences to specific HLA alleles. In a later analysis, TCR association rates were found to vary across HLA loci, with the most associated TCRs seen for DRB1 alleles and the fewest for HLA-C alleles. An association between a missense DCLRE1C variant and V-gene and J-gene trimming of TCR beta chains was found in a later genetic analysis and replicated in an independent cohort. Sequencing depth was assumed to be roughly uniform across donors in the presence/absence analyses, though that assumption may not hold. A later genetic analysis reported fewer N-insertions in productive TCRs among donors in an Asian-associated ancestry cluster than the approximately 670-donor mean. The classifier was reported to diagnose cytomegalovirus status with high specificity and sensitivity in both the original and validation cohorts. For the cohort, immune exposure information was limited to CMV serostatus. A total of fewer than 200 TCR beta chains were listed by the study as associated with cytomegalovirus. In vitro tests confirmed that a few of the cytomegalovirus-associated TCR beta chains recognize cytomegalovirus antigens. In an earlier analysis of more than 450 of the donors, most TCR beta V segments were observed in productive rearrangements about 87% or about 30% of the time, broadly matching IMGT annotations. In a later analysis, HLA-associated TCR beta chains showed more clonal expansion and lower generation probabilities than non-associated chains that were equally common. In a later analysis, several top co-occurrence clusters were reported to appear linked to parvovirus B19, influenza, CMV and Epstein-Barr virus. Most TCR sequences were seen in very few donors, while some public TCRs were found in many individuals. Linkage disequilibrium might explain the correlated functional status among segregating V segments, but an unknown experimental factor could not be excluded. A further reported finding was that TCR beta sequences accurately predicted the HLA-A and HLA-B alleles for most subjects in the first cohort. This cohort had only TCR beta chains sequenced, and the lack of alpha or paired-chain data limited which features could be detected. The 87-base-pair reads could not distinguish some IMGT-functional V segments, including TRBV6-2 and TRBV6-3, so those segments were excluded. Because some donors lacked HLA typing at each locus, the association tests relied only on the typed subset. Because counts were too low, roughly 17 rarely observed V segments, including chromosome 9 orphons, were left out of the earlier analysis of roughly 600 of the donors. A cluster of highly shared sequence variants was judged likely to represent a technical artifact of the sequencing pipeline.

The origin of this receptor is a male donor in good health and CMV-seropositive. This chain is built from TRBV6-1 and TRBJ1-1; the D gene identity is not certain. Sequenced input: PBMCs. The CDR3 protein sequence reads: CASSEPGYMNPEAFF. The nucleotides read TGTGCCAGCAGTGAACCAGGATACATGAACCCTGAAGCTTTCTTT.